The 25 T cell receptor beta chains below were found in one sample sequenced in a study of cytomegalovirus exposure and HLA in healthy donors. Primers: 60 Vbeta forward and 13 Jbeta reverse. Generated by immunoSEQ multiplex PCR, the TCRdb table keeps only in-frame clones and is missing some. The table lists about 54,000 clones, 82% of them singletons, with roughly 3% in the top ten. The sequencing sample was made of PBMCs. The receptors were sampled from a woman aged 18-29 years in good health and CMV-seronegative.

The rearrangement uses TRBV28 and TRBJ1-1, with TRBD1 identical over 7 bases. The CDR3 sequence is 15 residues long. The junction had 12 bases not matched to a gene; V was cut back by 6 bases and J by 5 bases. Germline V CDR1 and CDR2: MDHEN, SYDVKM. The CDR3 DNA sequence: TGTGCCAGCAGGGACCCGTCCGCAGGGGGAACTGAAGCTTTCTTT. This encodes CASRDPSAGGTEAFF.

V is TRBV19 and J is TRBJ1-4, with 8 nucleotides matching TRBD1. Germline loops: CDR1 LNHDA, CDR2 SQIVND (reference sequence). The junction had 10 bases not matched to a gene; V was cut back by 5 bases and J by 8 bases. The CDR3 runs 15 residues. The CDR3 region is CASSFQGARLEKLFF. DNA of the CDR3: TGTGCCAGTAGTTTCCAGGGGGCTCGGCTCGAAAAACTGTTTTTT.

The chain combines TRBV30 with TRBJ1-1, with 10 bases matching TRBD1. V lost 5 bases and J lost 5; bases outside the gene matches: 5. The germline gives CDR1 GTSNPN, CDR2 SVGIG (reference sequence). The CDR3 runs 13 residues. CDR3 DNA sequence: TGTGCCTGGGCGGGACAGGGGAGGACTGAAGCTTTCTTT. Translation: CAWAGQGRTEAFF.

In this sample, this clone turned up once. The gene calls are TRBV7-9 and TRBJ2-5; possibly TRBD2 for D (5 bases). Germline assignment: CDR1 SEHNR and CDR2 FQNEAQ (reference sequence). The CDR3 has 15 residues. Trimming left V 5 bases short and J 4 bases short, with 17 bases between. CDR3 in DNA: TGTGCCAGCAGCGCCGAGGGTCTCGAGGGAGAGACCCAGTACTTC. Translated, it gives CASSAEGLEGETQYF.

The chain joins TRBV27 to TRBJ2-5; 10 bases are shared with TRBD2. Unmatched junction bases numbered 1, after V lost 6 bases and J lost 3 bases. The CDR3 runs to 13 residues. The germline gives CDR1 MNHEY, CDR2 SMNVEV (reference sequence). This CDR3 reads CASRGLAEETQYF. The CDR3, as DNA: TGTGCCAGCAGAGGACTAGCGGAAGAGACCCAGTACTTC.

This clone was detected a few times. This sequence joins TRBV27 and TRBJ1-2; 9 bases are a match to TRBD1. CDR1 is MNHEY, CDR2 SMNVEV, per germline (reference sequence). This CDR3 spans 15 amino acids. V shed 5 bases and J 4 bases; nucleotides not matched to a gene: 8. The CDR3 sequence is CASSARQGGLYGYTF. The DNA for the CDR3 is TGTGCCAGCAGTGCCCGACAGGGGGGGCTCTATGGCTACACCTTC.

In its sample, this clone was seen a few times. Compared with germline, one end of the junction differs, possibly owing to a read error. The chain has TRBV9 and TRBJ2-6, with 11 bases that match TRBD2. Germline lookup yields CDR1 SGDLS and CDR2 YYNGEE. The CDR3 is made up of 18 amino acids. The CDR3 loop reads CASSARLAGGSGANGLTF. The CDR3, as DNA: TGTGCCAGCAGCGCCCGTCTAGCGGGAGGCTCTGGGGCCAACGGCCTGACTTTC. The whole variable domain, remainder taken from reference TRBV9 and TRBJ2-6, is DSGVTQTPKHLITATGQRVTLRCSPRSGDLSVYWYQQSLDQGLQFLIQYYNGEERAKGNILERFSAQQFPDLHSELNLSSLELGDSALYFCASSARLAGGSGANGLTFGAGSRLTVL.

V is TRBV5-4 and J is TRBJ2-2, with D perhaps matching TRBD2 (6 bases). This CDR3 spans 15 amino acids. The V gene lost 4 bases and the J gene lost 5 bases, with 15 bases spanning the gap. In germline, CDR1 is SGHNT, CDR2 YYREEE (reference sequence). The DNA of the CDR3 is TGTGCCAGCAGCCTCCCTTTTCGGGAGACCGGGGAGCTGTTTTTT. It codes for CASSLPFRETGELFF.

The chain combines TRBV2 with TRBJ1-2; 8 nucleotides agree with TRBD1. The CDR3 length is 14 residues. Germline trimming cut 4 bases from V and 6 bases from J; bases unmatched to any gene: 7. The germline V gene has CDR1 SNHLY and CDR2 FYNNEI. CDR3 in amino acids: CASSGRQGSHGYTF. The CDR3 bases are TGTGCCAGCAGTGGACGACAGGGGAGCCATGGCTACACCTTC.

J is TRBJ2-7 and V is TRBV7-9; D is unresolved. CDR3 size: 12 residues. Trimming pared 5 bases from V and 0 bases from J, leaving 5 bases between. Germline CDR1 is SEHNR and CDR2 is FQNEAQ (reference sequence). The CDR3 loop is CASSPSSYEQYF. The CDR3 coding sequence is TGTGCCAGCAGCCCTAGCTCCTACGAGCAGTACTTC.

V usage is TRBV5-6 and J usage is TRBJ2-5, with a tentative D call TRBD2 (6 bases). This CDR3 has 14 residues. Germline-derived CDR1 and CDR2 are SGHDT and YYEEEE. The V gene lost 3 bases and the J gene lost 5 bases, with 14 bases spanning the gap. CDR3 sequence reads: CASSSKTSSETQYF. The CDR3 DNA reads as TGTGCCAGCAGCTCCAAGACTAGTTCTGAGACCCAGTACTTC.

This chain links TRBV28 with TRBJ2-3; the match to TRBD2 covers 7 bases. This CDR3 is built from 15 residues. Looked up from germline, CDR1 is MDHEN and CDR2 is SYDVKM. V lost 6 bases, J lost 3 bases, and 9 bases stayed unmatched. The DNA of the CDR3 is TGTGCCAGCAGCCCACGGACCGGGGGGACAGATACGCAGTATTTT. It specifies CASSPRTGGTDTQYF.

J is TRBJ2-3 and V is TRBV4-2; 9 bases map to TRBD2. Germline values: CDR1 LGHNA, CDR2 YNFKEQ. The CDR3 length is 18 residues. V shed 6 bases, J shed 6 bases, and the junction held 19 bases outside the gene matches. CDR3 protein: CASSSDGGLAGKGDTQYF. CDR3 sequence (DNA): TGTGCCAGCAGTTCAGACGGGGGGCTAGCGGGAAAGGGCGATACGCAGTATTTT.

V usage is TRBV5-1 and J usage is TRBJ1-1; no clear D. Germline values: CDR1 SGHRS, CDR2 YFSETQ. Deletions cut 7 bases from V and 1 base from J, with 14 bases between. CDR3 length equals 14 residues. DNA for the CDR3: TGCGCCAGCGGAGGGCCGAACAGGAACACTGAAGCTTTCTTT. It yields the protein CASGGPNRNTEAFF.

This chain links TRBV28 with TRBJ2-7; TRBD1 matches 7 bases. V lost 3 bases, J lost 4 bases, and 6 bases stayed unmatched. The CDR3 totals 14 residues. Germline V gene sequence: CDR1 MDHEN, CDR2 SYDVKM. The CDR3 sequence: CASSFGTEHYEQYF. The DNA of the CDR3 is TGTGCCAGCAGTTTCGGGACAGAACATTACGAGCAGTACTTC.

The chain is built from TRBV4-1 and TRBJ2-2, with 14 bases matching TRBD2. V lost 3 bases to trimming and J lost 6 bases; unmatched junction nucleotides: 12. CDR3 length: 19 residues. CDR1 is MGHRA and CDR2 is YSYEKL in the germline V gene. The CDR3 region is CASSQLGTSGGFGSGELFF. The CDR3 DNA reads TGCGCCAGCAGCCAGTTAGGGACTAGCGGGGGATTTGGGTCCGGGGAGCTGTTTTTT.

This rearrangement joins TRBV29-1 to TRBJ2-2; 7 bases match TRBD2. The J segment lost 5 bases and the V segment lost 4 bases, leaving 10 bases of the junction unmatched. The length of the CDR3 is 15 residues. Germline CDR1 is SQVTM and CDR2 is ANQGSEA. The CDR3 reads CSVVGAGVRTGELFF. For the CDR3, the DNA is TGCAGCGTTGTCGGTGCGGGAGTAAGAACCGGGGAGCTGTTTTTT.

This clone was seen once. The germline gene is not matched at one end of the junction; a read error may be the cause. V is TRBV9 and J is TRBJ2-6; 9 bases line up with TRBD1. Germline loops: CDR1 SGDLS, CDR2 YYNGEE. This CDR3 has 17 amino acids. For the CDR3, the DNA is TGTGCCAGCCGCGCCAGAACAGGGGGCCCTAGGGCCAACGGCCTGACTTTC. As protein: CASRARTGGPRANGLTF.

The chain has TRBV27 and TRBJ2-3; 14 bases agree with TRBD2. J lost 5 bases, V lost 6 bases, and 16 bases had no gene match. The germline gives CDR1 MNHEY, CDR2 SMNVEV (reference sequence). This CDR3 spans 19 amino acids. For the CDR3, the DNA is TGTGCCAGCAGGCCCCTAACAGGGACTAGCGGGAGCTCTGGAGATACGCAGTATTTT. Translation: CASRPLTGTSGSSGDTQYF.

This sequence joins TRBV7-3 and TRBJ2-6; the D is unclear. Between the trimmed V and J ends, which lost 5 bases and 0 bases, there was a span of 5 bases. This CDR3 has 14 residues. Germline V gives CDR1 SGHTA, CDR2 FQGTGA. CDR3 coding DNA: TGTGCCAGCAGCCTAGGCTCTGGGGCCAACGTCCTGACTTTC. The encoded protein is CASSLGSGANVLTF.

This clone was detected once. One end of the junction is discordant with germline, which a read error may explain. This chain links TRBV7-9 with TRBJ2-2; D call uncertain. The CDR3 has 13 residues. The germline gives CDR1 SEHNR, CDR2 FQNEAQ (reference sequence). The CDR3 region is CSSSFVVTGELFF. CDR3 coding DNA: TGTTCCAGCAGCTTTGTAGTAACCGGGGAGCTGTTTTTT. Together with reference TRBV7-9 and TRBJ2-2, the CDR3 gives the full variable domain: DTGVSQNPRHKITKRGQNVTFRCDPISEHNRLYWYRQTLGQGPEFLTYFQNEAQLEKSRLLSDRFSAERPKGSFSTLEIQRTEQGDSAMYLCSSSFVVTGELFFGEGSRLTVL.

The rearrangement links TRBV9 to TRBJ1-2; possibly TRBD1 for D (6 bases). CDR1 and CDR2 from the germline V gene are SGDLS and YYNGEE. CDR3 length: 14 amino acids. V lost 2 bases to trimming and J lost 2 bases, with 10 bases between them. Here the CDR3 DNA reads TGTGCCAGCAGCGTCGGCAGGGGCAACTATGGCTACACCTTC. Translated, it gives CASSVGRGNYGYTF.

Worth noting for this clone: Sequence at one end of the junction differs from germline and may be a read error. This sequence joins TRBV4-2 and TRBJ2-1; 10 bases are a match to TRBD2. The CDR3 totals 12 residues. Germline V CDR1 and CDR2: LGHNA, YNFKEQ. The CDR3 coding sequence is TGTGCCAGCAGCCAAGATGGGACTAGCGCGGTCTTC. Translating gives CASSQDGTSAVF.

The V gene is TRBV28, the J gene TRBJ1-5, with 9 bases aligning to TRBD1. Losses at the gene ends were 6 bases for V and 5 bases for J; bases not matched to a gene: 5. From germline, CDR1 is MDHEN and CDR2 SYDVKM. The CDR3 length is 14 residues. CDR3 nucleotide sequence: TGTGCCAGCAGACGGGGACAGGGCTATCAGCCCCAGCATTTT. Protein: CASRRGQGYQPQHF.

V and J are TRBV7-9 and TRBJ2-5; tentative D call: TRBD1 (6 bases). The CDR3 contains 19 residues. Trimming removed 1 base at V and 1 base at J, with 22 bases between. Germline V gene sequence: CDR1 SEHNR, CDR2 FQNEAQ (reference sequence). CDR3 bases: TGTGCCAGCAGCTTAGAGGACAGAGCCTCCTTCCAGCTCCAAGAGACCCAGTACTTC. Protein: CASSLEDRASFQLQETQYF.